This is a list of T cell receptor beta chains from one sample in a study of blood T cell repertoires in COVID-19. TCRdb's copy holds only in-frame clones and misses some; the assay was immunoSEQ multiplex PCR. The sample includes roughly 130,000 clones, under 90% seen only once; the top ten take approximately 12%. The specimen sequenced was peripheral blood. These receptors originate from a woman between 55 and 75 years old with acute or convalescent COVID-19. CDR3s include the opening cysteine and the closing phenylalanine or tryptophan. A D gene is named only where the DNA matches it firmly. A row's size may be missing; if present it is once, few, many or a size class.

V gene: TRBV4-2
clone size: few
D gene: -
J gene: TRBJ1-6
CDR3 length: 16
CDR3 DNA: TGTGCCAGCAGCCAAGACCCCGGCTCCTATAATTCACCCCTCCACTTT
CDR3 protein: CASSQDPGSYNSPLHF

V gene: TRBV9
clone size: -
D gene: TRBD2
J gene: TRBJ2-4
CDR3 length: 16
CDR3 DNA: TGTGCCAGCAGCCCTCGACTAGCGGGGGCCTTAAACATTCAGTACTTC
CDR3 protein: CASSPRLAGALNIQYF

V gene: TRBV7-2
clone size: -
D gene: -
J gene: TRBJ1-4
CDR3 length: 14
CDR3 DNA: TGTGCCAGCAGCTTACGAGGGATTAATGAAAAACTGTTTTTT
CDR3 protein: CASSLRGINEKLFF

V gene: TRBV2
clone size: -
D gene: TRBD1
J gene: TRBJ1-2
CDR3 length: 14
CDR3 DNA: TGTGCCAGCAGCGCCACCTCAGGGGGCACTGGCTACACCTTC
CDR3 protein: CASSATSGGTGYTF

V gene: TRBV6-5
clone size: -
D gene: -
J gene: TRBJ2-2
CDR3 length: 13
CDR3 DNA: TGTGCCACTGTGACAAGTGAGAGCGGGGAGCTGTTTTTT
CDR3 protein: CATVTSESGELFF

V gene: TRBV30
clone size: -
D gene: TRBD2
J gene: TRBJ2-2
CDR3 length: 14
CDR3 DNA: TGTGCCTGGAGTGTCTCGGCGGGGGGCGGGGAGCTGTTTTTT
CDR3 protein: CAWSVSAGGGELFF

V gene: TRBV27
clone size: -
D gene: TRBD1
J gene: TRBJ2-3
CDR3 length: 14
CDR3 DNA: TGTGCCAGCAGAACAGGGGCTAGCACAGATACGCAGTATTTT
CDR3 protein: CASRTGASTDTQYF

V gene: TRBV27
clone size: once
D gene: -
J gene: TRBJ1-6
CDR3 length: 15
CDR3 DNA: TGTGCCAGCAGTTTATCAACAGGGCGTGGGTCACCCCTCCACTTT
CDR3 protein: CASSLSTGRGSPLHF

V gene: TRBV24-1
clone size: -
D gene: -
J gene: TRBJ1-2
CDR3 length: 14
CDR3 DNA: TGTGCCACCAGTGAGGACAGATTTAACTATGGCTACACCTTC
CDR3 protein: CATSEDRFNYGYTF

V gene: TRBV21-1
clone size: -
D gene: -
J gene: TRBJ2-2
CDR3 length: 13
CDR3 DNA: TGTGCCAGCAGTGAGGGAGTTTCGGGGGAGCTGTTTTTT
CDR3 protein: CASSEGVSGELFF

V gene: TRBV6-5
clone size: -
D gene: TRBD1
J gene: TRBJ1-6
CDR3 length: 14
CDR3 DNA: TGTGCCAGCCGCGGACAGGTGGATAATTCACCCCTCCACTTT
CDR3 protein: CASRGQVDNSPLHF

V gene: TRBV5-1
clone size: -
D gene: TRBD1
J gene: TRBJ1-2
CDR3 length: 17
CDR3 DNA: TGCGCCAGCAGCTTGGGGGACAGGGGGCGACCTATGACGGGCTACACCTTC
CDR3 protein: CASSLGDRGRPMTGYTF

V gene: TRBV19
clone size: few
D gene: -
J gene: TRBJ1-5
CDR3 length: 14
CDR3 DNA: TGTGCCAGTAGATCCGGGGAGCTGAATCAGCCCCAGCATTTT
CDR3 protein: CASRSGELNQPQHF

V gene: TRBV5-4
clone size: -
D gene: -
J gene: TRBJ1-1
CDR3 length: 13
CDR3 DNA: TGTGCCAGCAGCTTGGGGGGAGCAGCAGAAGCTTTCTTT
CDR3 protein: CASSLGGAAEAFF

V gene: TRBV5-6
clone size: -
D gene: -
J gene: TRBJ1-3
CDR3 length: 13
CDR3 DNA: TGTGCCAGCAGCTTGGGTTATGGAAACACCATATATTTT
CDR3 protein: CASSLGYGNTIYF

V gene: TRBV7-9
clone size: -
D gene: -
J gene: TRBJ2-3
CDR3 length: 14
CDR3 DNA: TGTGCCAGCAGCTTAGGTCGAGGGTCAGATACGCAGTATTTT
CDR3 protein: CASSLGRGSDTQYF

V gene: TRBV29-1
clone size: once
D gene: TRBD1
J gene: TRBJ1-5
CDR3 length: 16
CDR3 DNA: TGCAGCGTTGAAGGGGGGACAGGGGGAGGCAATCAGCCCCAGCATTTT
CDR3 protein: CSVEGGTGGGNQPQHF

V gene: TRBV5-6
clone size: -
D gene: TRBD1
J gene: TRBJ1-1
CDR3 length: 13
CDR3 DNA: TGTGCCAGCAGCTGGACAGGGGTCACTGAAGCTTTCTTT
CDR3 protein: CASSWTGVTEAFF

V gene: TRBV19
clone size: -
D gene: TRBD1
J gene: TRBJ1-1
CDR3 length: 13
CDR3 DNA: TGTGCCAGTAGTATATGGACAGGGATTTGGGCTTTCTTT
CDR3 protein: CASSIWTGIWAFF

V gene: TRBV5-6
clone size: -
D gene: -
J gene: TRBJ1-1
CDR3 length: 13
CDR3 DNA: TGTGCCAGCAGAAGACAGGTTGGCACTGAAGCTTTCTTT
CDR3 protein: CASRRQVGTEAFF

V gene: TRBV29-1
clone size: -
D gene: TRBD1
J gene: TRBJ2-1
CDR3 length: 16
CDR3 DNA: TGCAGCGTTTACAGGGGGCAAGCGAGCTCCTACAATGAGCAGTTCTTC
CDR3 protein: CSVYRGQASSYNEQFF

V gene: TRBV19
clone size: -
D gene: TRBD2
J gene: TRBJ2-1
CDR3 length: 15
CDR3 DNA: TGTGCCAGCCGGGAGGGGACCGCAACCCTCAATGAGCAGTTCTTC
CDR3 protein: CASREGTATLNEQFF

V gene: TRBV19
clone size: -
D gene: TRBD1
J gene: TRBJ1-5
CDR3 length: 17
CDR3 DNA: TGTGCCAGTAGTCCCCCCTTCGGGACAGGCAACAATCAGCCCCAGCATTTT
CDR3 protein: CASSPPFGTGNNQPQHF

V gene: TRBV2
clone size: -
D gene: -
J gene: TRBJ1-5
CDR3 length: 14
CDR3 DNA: TGTGCCAGCAAGGGCCCCCTAGCGCGCGGGTCCCAGCATTTT
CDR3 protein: CASKGPLARGSQHF

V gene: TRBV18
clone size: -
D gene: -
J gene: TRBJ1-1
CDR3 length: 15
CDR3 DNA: TGTGCCAGCTCACCGCCGGGTACTTCGAACACTGAAGCTTTCTTT
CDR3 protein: CASSPPGTSNTEAFF

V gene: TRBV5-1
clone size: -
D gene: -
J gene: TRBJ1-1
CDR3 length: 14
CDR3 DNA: TGCGCCAGCAGCGTGGTGTACGGGAACACTGAAGCTTTCTTT
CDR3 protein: CASSVVYGNTEAFF

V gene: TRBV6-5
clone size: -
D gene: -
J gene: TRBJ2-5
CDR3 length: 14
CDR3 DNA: TGTGCCAGCAGCATTGGACAGTCCGTAGAGACCCAGTACTTC
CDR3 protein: CASSIGQSVETQYF